The clone carrying this TCR beta chain has only a few counts. Antigen specificity is unknown. Extraction of total RNA produced a minimum of 5.5 micrograms from each sample. The data stem from a study of blood T cells in healthy people across ages. The CDR3 spans 15 residues. Trimming stripped 1 base from V and 6 bases from J, with 13 bases between. Looked up from germline, CDR1 is MGHRA and CDR2 is YSYEKL. A sample-barcoded 5' primer and a J-beta primer mix were used in a second PCR of roughly 7 to 11 cycles. Carrying 12 random nucleotides, a template-switch adaptor labeled each individual cDNA molecule. Any given sample supplied a minimum of 3 million CDR3-containing paired-end reads. TCRdb ran MiXCR on the 5' RACE reads and lists one entry per CDR3 protein. The sample consists of roughly 1,300,000 distinct CDR3 sequences, approximately 59% of them appearing once. Study conclusions and caveats: The study regarded diversity estimates from one million T cells as underestimates.

The V call is TRBV4-1, the J call TRBJ1-5; D unresolved. The origin of this receptor is a man between 18 and 35 years old in good health. Sequencing input: blood. CDR3 in DNA: TGCGCCAGCAGCCAAGGGGAACGGCTAGGTCAGCCCCAGCATTTT. Its translation: CASSQGERLGQPQHF.